Listed below are T cell receptor beta chains from one sample, sequenced in a study of response to subunit inactivated influenza vaccine. TCRdb analysed the RT-PCR reads with MiXCR anew, one entry per CDR3 protein. This table holds about 520,000 distinct CDR3 sequences, over 25% found once. The sequencing used CD4+ T cells sorted from PBMCs, collected approximately 5 days after vaccination. These receptors were taken from a man in his fifties or sixties who received an inactivated influenza vaccine. The CDR3 runs from the conserved cysteine through the conserved F or W. The D gene is left open where the match is weak. A clone size is listed for some rows: how often the clone was seen (once, few, many), or a class if it is expanded.

abundance	v_gene	d_gene	j_gene	CDR3aa	CDR3nt
.	TRBV21-1	.	TRBJ2-3	CASSRLQQGISTDTQYF	TGTGCCAGCAGCAGATTACAACAGGGGATCAGCACAGATACGCAGTATTTT
few	TRBV27	TRBD1	TRBJ1-2	CASSPSGTGGYGYTF	TGTGCCAGCAGTCCTTCGGGGACAGGGGGCTACGGCTACACCTTC
few	TRBV20-1	.	TRBJ2-5	CSARIGGGQETQYF	TGCAGTGCTAGGATCGGAGGGGGACAAGAGACCCAGTACTTC
.	TRBV7-9	TRBD2	TRBJ2-5	CASSLGLAVQETQYF	TGTGCCAGCAGCTTGGGACTAGCGGTCCAAGAGACCCAGTACTTC
.	TRBV20-1	.	TRBJ2-6	CSGTGLSGANVLTF	TGCAGTGGAACAGGGTTGTCTGGGGCCAACGTCCTGACTTTC
.	TRBV4-2	.	TRBJ2-1	CASSQNRAEGNEQFF	TGTGCCAGCAGCCAAAATCGGGCCGAGGGCAATGAGCAGTTCTTC
.	TRBV10-3	.	TRBJ2-3	CAIGWGASTDTQYF	TGTGCCATCGGTTGGGGGGCGAGCACAGATACGCAGTATTTT
.	TRBV7-2	.	TRBJ1-1	CASSFRWGEAFF	TGTGCCAGCAGCTTCCGATGGGGCGAAGCTTTCTTT
few	TRBV3-1	TRBD1	TRBJ1-4	CASSRSLRQGFEEKLFF	TGTGCCAGCAGCCGGTCCCTTCGACAGGGGTTTGAAGAAAAACTGTTTTTT
few	TRBV6-1	TRBD2	TRBJ2-7	CASSLSGGSSYEQYF	TGTGCCAGCAGCCTGAGCGGGGGGTCCTCCTACGAGCAGTACTTC
.	TRBV5-1	.	TRBJ2-5	CASSLAVGGVETQYF	TGCGCCAGCAGCTTGGCCGTCGGGGGAGTGGAGACCCAGTACTTC
.	TRBV12-3/TRBV12-4	.	TRBJ1-1	CASSFLEANTEAFF	TGTGCCAGCAGTTTTTTAGAGGCTAACACTGAAGCTTTCTTT
many	TRBV20-1	.	TRBJ2-7	CSAWDSGAYEQYF	TGCAGTGCTTGGGACTCCGGGGCCTACGAGCAGTACTTC
.	TRBV20-1	.	TRBJ1-1	CSARAQLRDEAFF	TGCAGTGCTAGAGCTCAGTTAAGAGACGAAGCTTTCTTT
few	TRBV5-8	.	TRBJ1-2	CASSLIYGSQQNYGYTF	TGTGCCAGCAGCTTAATTTACGGGAGTCAGCAGAACTATGGCTACACCTTC
.	TRBV21-1	.	TRBJ2-2	CASSTGTGHGELFF	TGTGCCAGCAGCACCGGGACAGGTCACGGGGAGCTGTTTTTT
few	TRBV7-3	.	TRBJ2-3	CASSSSRGTDTQYF	TGTGCCAGCAGCTCCTCGAGGGGTACAGATACGCAGTATTTT
few	TRBV20-1	.	TRBJ2-3	CSMYRGADTQYF	TGCAGTATGTATCGGGGAGCAGATACGCAGTATTTT
.	TRBV7-9	.	TRBJ1-2	CASSPNLVHGYTF	TGTGCCAGCAGCCCCAATTTGGTACATGGCTACACCTTC
.	TRBV15	TRBD2	TRBJ2-3	CATSLVSGLAVTDTQYF	TGTGCCACCAGCCTCGTTTCGGGACTAGCGGTCACCGATACGCAGTATTTT
.	TRBV29-1	.	TRBJ1-4	CSVNQNEKLFF	TGCAGCGTTAATCAAAATGAAAAACTGTTTTTT
few	TRBV20-1	.	TRBJ2-1	CSGQGESSGFF	TGCAGTGGGCAGGGTGAATCTTCGGGGTTCTTC
many	TRBV20-1	.	TRBJ1-2	CSARDAGNTYGYTF	TGCAGTGCTAGAGACGCGGGGAACACCTATGGCTACACCTTC
few	TRBV28	.	TRBJ2-5	CASSLFVANKETQYF	TGTGCCAGCAGTTTATTTGTCGCGAACAAAGAGACCCAGTACTTC
.	TRBV30	.	TRBJ2-7	CAWSFRGHEQYF	TGTGCCTGGAGTTTCAGGGGACACGAGCAGTACTTC
few	TRBV24-1	TRBD1	TRBJ2-1	CATSDFTGGKREQFF	TGTGCCACCAGTGATTTTACAGGGGGCAAAAGAGAGCAGTTCTTC
.	TRBV4-3	TRBD2	TRBJ2-3	CASSQDSRRYSGGADTQYF	TGCGCCAGCAGCCAAGATTCCAGGAGATACAGCGGGGGGGCAGATACGCAGTATTTT
few	TRBV5-1	.	TRBJ2-7	CASSLMGDSSYEQYF	TGCGCCAGCAGCTTGATGGGGGATAGCTCCTACGAGCAGTACTTC